This T cell receptor beta chain was documented in a study of T-cell reconstitution after alpha-beta-depleted transplantation in children. Notes on the study in general: Hyperexpanded clones declined; after one year, newly produced T cells mostly supplied diversity. Recipient T cells and thymic progenitors that survived were the source of the high TCRbeta diversity seen at day 60 in some patients. After transplant, at about two months, alpha-beta T cells were reportedly derived from several hundred expanded graft clones.

On this clonotype: The antigen is unknown.

Unique molecular identifiers were incorporated when the TCRbeta library was constructed. In TCRdb, the PCR reads were re-called with MiXCR into one record per CDR3 protein. The sample shows about 610,000 distinct CDR3 sequences, roughly 27% of them seen only once. Germline V CDR1 and CDR2: SGHRS, YFSETQ. V dropped 0 bases and J dropped 5 bases, with 11 bases sitting between them. The CDR3 runs to 14 residues. The chain employs TRBV5-1 and TRBJ2-5; D possibly corresponds to TRBD2 (6 bases). Sequences were derived from PBMCs, sampled before TCRalphabeta/CD19-depleted stem cell transplant. The clonotype was recovered from a boy in the first two years of life with Wiskott-Aldrich syndrome, due to receive a stem cell transplant. The CDR3 nucleotides read TGCGCCAGCAGCTTGGATGCGGGAACGGAGACCCAGTACTTC. It yields the protein CASSLDAGTETQYF.